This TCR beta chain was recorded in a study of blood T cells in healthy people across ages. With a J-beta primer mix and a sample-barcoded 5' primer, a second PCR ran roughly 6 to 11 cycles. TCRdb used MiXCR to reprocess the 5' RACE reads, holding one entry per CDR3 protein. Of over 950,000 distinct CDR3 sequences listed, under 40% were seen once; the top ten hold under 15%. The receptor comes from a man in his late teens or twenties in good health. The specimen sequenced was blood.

DNA of the CDR3: TGTGCCAGCAGTTACTTAGTGAGGGGGCGAGCTAATGAAAAACTGTTTTTT. Its protein product is CASSYLVRGRANEKLFF. The chain couples TRBV6-5 to TRBJ1-4, with TRBD1 matching over 7 bases. CDR3 length equals 17 residues. Trimming at V came to 1 base and at J to 3 bases, leaving 8 bases not matched to a gene. Germline CDR1 is MNHEY and CDR2 is SVGAGI.